Below are 5 T cell receptor beta chains sequenced from a single sample in a study of shared clonotypes between healthy human individuals. This table comes from immunoSEQ multiplex PCR, and its TCRdb copy is limited to in-frame clones, with some not included. Among 2,500,000 or so clones listed, 80% to 95% were seen once. The source material was naive CD4+ T cells from PBMCs. Noted subset: CD45RA+ positively selected. The source of these receptors is a man aged 18-30 years in good health. Some clones in this sample may be carry-over from other donors' samples.

The J gene is TRBJ1-3, the V gene TRBV2; 10 nucleotides align to TRBD1. The CDR3 runs 14 residues. Losses at the gene ends were 6 bases for V and 3 bases for J; bases not matched to a gene: 2. Per the germline V gene, CDR1 is SNHLY and CDR2 is FYNNEI. The CDR3 nucleotides are TGTGCCAGCAGACGGACAGGGGGTGGAAACACCATATATTTT. Its protein product is CASRRTGGGNTIYF.

The V call is TRBV5-5, the J call TRBJ1-1; 12 nucleotides line up with TRBD1. Trimming at V came to 5 bases and at J to 10 bases, leaving 27 bases not matched to a gene. This CDR3 comprises 20 residues. CDR1 and CDR2 from the germline V gene are SGHKS and YYEKEE (reference sequence). CDR3 residues: CASSRDRGRGSVKGPPGAFF. In DNA, the CDR3 is TGTGCCAGCAGTCGGGACAGGGGGCGCGGGTCGGTTAAGGGGCCTCCAGGAGCTTTCTTT.

The J gene is TRBJ1-2, the V gene TRBV19; 8 bases are shared with TRBD1. Trimming took 5 bases from V and 4 from J; bases not matched to a gene: 12. The CDR3 length is 16 residues. Germline assignment: CDR1 LNHDA and CDR2 SQIVND (reference sequence). The CDR3 spells CASSPILGTGVYGYTF. The CDR3 DNA sequence: TGTGCCAGTAGTCCAATCCTCGGGACAGGTGTCTATGGCTACACCTTC. Looking up the rest from reference TRBV19 and TRBJ1-2 gives the full variable domain: DGGITQSPKYLFRKEGQNVTLSCEQNLNHDAMYWYRQDPGQGLRLIYYSQIVNDFQKGDIAEGYSVSREKKESFPLTVTSAQKNPTAFYLCASSPILGTGVYGYTFGSGTRLTVV.

The chain combines TRBV5-4 with TRBJ2-2; 14 bases agree with TRBD2. From germline, CDR1 is SGHNT and CDR2 YYREEE (reference sequence). The CDR3 is 16 residues long. Germline trimming cut 4 bases from V and 4 bases from J; bases unmatched to any gene: 3. The CDR3 spells CASSQGLAGGTGELFF. CDR3 DNA sequence: TGTGCCAGCAGCCAAGGACTAGCGGGAGGCACCGGGGAGCTGTTTTTT. The entire variable domain, with the rest obtained from reference TRBV5-4 and TRBJ2-2, is as follows: ETGVTQSPTHLIKTRGQQVTLRCSSQSGHNTVSWYQQALGQGPQFIFQYYREEENGRGNFPPRFSGLQFPNYSSELNVNALELDDSALYLCASSQGLAGGTGELFFGEGSRLTVL.

The rearrangement joins TRBV6-4 to TRBJ2-1; D remains ambiguous. The CDR3 loop spans 13 amino acids. From germline, CDR1 is MRHNA and CDR2 SNTAGT. V was trimmed by 3 bases and J by 7 bases, leaving 10 bases between them. The DNA of the CDR3 is TGTGCCAGCAGTGATGTCTGGGGTAATGAGCAGTTCTTC. Its protein product is CASSDVWGNEQFF.